This T cell receptor beta chain was obtained from a study of T cell changes during pregnancy in multiple sclerosis (dated by TCRdb to between 2018 and 2020). Broadly, across the study: The study examined how the T cell repertoire changed over the course of pregnancy in women with multiple sclerosis.

Concerning this clone itself: Which antigen it targets is not known. No base-level quality is on record; no much larger clone is a single base apart.

Looking up the germline V gene (reference sequence) yields CDR1 LNHNV and CDR2 YYDKDF. From cysteine to phenylalanine, the CDR3 is 13 amino acids long. This entry keeps only the CDR3 DNA: 39 bases, framed from base 1. Library generation was performed with the immunoSEQ multiplex PCR assay. The source is immuneACCESS, and TCRdb retained only in-frame sequences with V and J called. Part of the clones is not carried over; for the studies checked, unresolved V genes explain less than half of this, and the remainder is unexplained. The sample table records more than 45,000 clones; around 92% of these occur just once. Approximately 0.6% of the sample goes to the ten largest clones.

The sequence links TRBV15 to TRBJ2-3, with a tentative D gene TRBD1 over 6 matching bases. Sequencing was performed on CD4+ T cells from peripheral blood mononuclear cells, taken after pregnancy. The receptor was derived from a female donor with multiple sclerosis, enrolled in a pregnancy study. The sequence in DNA is TGTGTCAGTCGGGACAACTCAGGAGATACGCAGTATTTT. The encoded protein is CVSRDNSGDTQYF.